Listed below are T cell receptor beta chains from one sample, sequenced in a study of long-term antiretroviral therapy in people with HIV. The method was immunoSEQ multiplex PCR; TCRdb's version includes in-frame clones alone and lacks a portion of them. The data show 25,000 to 30,000 clones, around four fifths seen once. Sequenced material: unsorted PBMCs, taken 0.8 years before starting antiretroviral therapy. The receptors were gathered from a man between 18 and 29 years old with HIV. Both conserved end residues are part of each CDR3. The D gene is left open where the match is weak.

D	V	J	CDR3
NA	TRBV28	TRBJ1-1	CASSRATGRNTEAFF
NA	TRBV30	TRBJ1-1	CAWSVRRQTLEAFF
TRBD1	TRBV7-2	TRBJ1-5	CASSLGQGGANQPQHF
NA	TRBV7-9	TRBJ1-6	CASSPWGGRENNSPLHF
TRBD2	TRBV5-1	TRBJ2-7	CASSFLAGLFYEQYF
TRBD1	TRBV19	TRBJ2-2	CASSSTGDAGELFF
NA	TRBV6-1	TRBJ1-3	CASSEEFEVDTIYF
NA	TRBV2	TRBJ1-2	CASSERHYGYTF
NA	TRBV9	TRBJ1-4	CASSVDRSNEKLFF
TRBD1	TRBV30	TRBJ2-3	CAWSTGQQFTDTQYF
TRBD1	TRBV9	TRBJ2-3	CASSARTGSTDTQYF
NA	TRBV20-1	TRBJ2-7	CSAPRGSEQYF
TRBD2	TRBV6-1	TRBJ2-3	CASSEFSGGATDTQYF
NA	TRBV7-8	TRBJ2-4	CASSLELAKNIQYF
TRBD1	TRBV7-2	TRBJ2-7	CASSFGDRVQYF
NA	TRBV6-1	TRBJ1-2	CASAREVNYGYTF
TRBD1	TRBV5-4	TRBJ1-6	CASSFYLGQGFGSYNSPLHF
TRBD1	TRBV2	TRBJ1-2	CGGGTANYGYTF
NA	TRBV2	TRBJ1-4	CASILEGEKLFF
NA	TRBV29-1	TRBJ2-7	CSVVAASYEQYF
NA	TRBV2	TRBJ2-7	CASKIGDGSYEQYF
NA	TRBV13	TRBJ1-3	CASSRQDYLSGNTIYF
TRBD1	TRBV6-5	TRBJ1-5	CASSWTGRYSNQPQHF
TRBD1	TRBV4-1	TRBJ2-7	CASSQTGTGGALGQYF
NA	TRBV6-5	TRBJ1-1	CASSYTGLRGRSEAFF
TRBD2	TRBV4-3	TRBJ2-3	CASSQVSGALIDTQYF
NA	TRBV7-2	TRBJ2-3	CASSLVSTDTQYF
TRBD2	TRBV27	TRBJ2-1	CASSFRLAGFYEQFF
TRBD1	TRBV2	TRBJ1-4	CASSPVGQGVEKLFF
NA	TRBV7-3	TRBJ2-1	CASSLLGGEQFF
NA	TRBV13	TRBJ2-5	CASSSGGDGGTQYF
NA	TRBV29-1	TRBJ1-1	CSVTLGQGSTEAFF
NA	TRBV28	TRBJ2-1	CASSSEWSSYNEQFF
TRBD2	TRBV5-1	TRBJ2-2	CASSFGLAGSTGELFF
NA	TRBV9	TRBJ2-1	CASSGLSRDSQPSSYNEQFF
NA	TRBV12-5	TRBJ1-2	CASGLSGGPNYGYTF
NA	TRBV4-2	TRBJ1-3	CASSQAGAQGYSGNTIYF
NA	TRBV6-4	TRBJ2-2	CASSDGGAGELFF
NA	TRBV4-3	TRBJ2-1	CASSQDKTDDYNEQFF
NA	TRBV6-1	TRBJ2-3	CASSEDARADTQYF
NA	TRBV4-1	TRBJ2-7	CASSQDYSSYEQYF
TRBD2	TRBV7-7	TRBJ2-5	CASGMGLAGETQYF
NA	TRBV5-1	TRBJ2-3	CASSWAGTGTDTQYF
TRBD1	TRBV28	TRBJ2-3	CASSLGQYASTDTQYF
TRBD2	TRBV27	TRBJ2-1	CASSSLAGLIGEQFF
NA	TRBV30	TRBJ2-1	CAWSVRGSSYNEQFF
TRBD2	TRBV27	TRBJ2-5	CASSPSGGAETQYF
NA	TRBV19	TRBJ1-4	CASSITIRGDRSKLFF